This T cell receptor (beta chain) was sequenced during a study of T cell responses to AZD1222 COVID-19 vaccine. Libraries were prepared by immunoSEQ multiplex PCR; TCRdb keeps only in-frame clonotypes and omits some of them. The repertoire consists of about 170,000 clones, with over 85% occurring once and the leading ten covering 1.5% to 2%. V lost 0 bases and J lost 7; bases outside the gene matches: 5. Per the germline V gene, CDR1 is MNHEY and CDR2 is SVGEGT. CDR3 size: 15 residues. The material was peripheral blood, obtained on day 0 of AZD1222 vaccination. The clonotype comes from an adult in good health. The chain combines TRBV6-2 or TRBV6-3 with TRBJ2-2, with TRBD1 identical over 7 bases. The CDR3 region is CASSYSQGFSGELFF. In nucleotides, the CDR3 is TGTGCCAGCAGTTACTCACAGGGGTTTAGCGGGGAGCTGTTTTTT.